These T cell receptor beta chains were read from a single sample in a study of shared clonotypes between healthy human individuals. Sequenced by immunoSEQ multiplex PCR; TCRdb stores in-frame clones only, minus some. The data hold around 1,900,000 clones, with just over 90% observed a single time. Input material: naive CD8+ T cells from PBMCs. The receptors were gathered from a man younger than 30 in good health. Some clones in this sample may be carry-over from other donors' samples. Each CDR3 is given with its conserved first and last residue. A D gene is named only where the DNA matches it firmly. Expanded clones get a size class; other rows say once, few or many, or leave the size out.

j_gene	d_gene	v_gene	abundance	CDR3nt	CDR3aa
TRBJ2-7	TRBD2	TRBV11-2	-	TGTGCCAGCACTGTTGTAGCGGGATCCTCCTACGAGCAGTACTTC	CASTVVAGSSYEQYF
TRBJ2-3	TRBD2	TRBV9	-	TGTGCCAGCGGTCTAACGCGGGAGGGTCGTGCAGATACGCAGTATTTT	CASGLTREGRADTQYF
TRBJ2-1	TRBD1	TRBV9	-	TGTGCCAGCAGCCCACGGACAGGGTACTTCAATGAGCAGTTCTTC	CASSPRTGYFNEQFF
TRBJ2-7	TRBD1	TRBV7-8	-	TGTGCCAGCAGCGGAGGGACAGGGGGGCCCTACGAGCAGTACTTC	CASSGGTGGPYEQYF
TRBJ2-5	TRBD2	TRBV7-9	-	TGTGCCAGCAGTCTAGCGGTCTTAGGGACCCAGTACTTC	CASSLAVLGTQYF
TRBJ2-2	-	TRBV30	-	TGTGCCTGGAGTCTTACGAGGAACACCGGGGAGCTGTTTTTT	CAWSLTRNTGELFF
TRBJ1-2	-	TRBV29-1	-	TGCAGCGTTGATCTACGAGGGGGGGATCCCTATGGCTACACCTTC	CSVDLRGGDPYGYTF
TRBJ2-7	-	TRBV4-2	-	TGTGCCAGCAGCCAAGAGGCGGGATGGGACTACGAGCAGTACTTC	CASSQEAGWDYEQYF
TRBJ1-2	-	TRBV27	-	TGTGCCAGCAGTCCGGGACAAAACTATGGCTACACCTTC	CASSPGQNYGYTF
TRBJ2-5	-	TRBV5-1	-	TGCGCCAGCAGCCTGGGGGAGGGGGCCATCCAAGAGACCCAGTACTTC	CASSLGEGAIQETQYF
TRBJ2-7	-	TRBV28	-	TGTGCCAGCAGACCCCATGCGGGCCTCGAGCAGTACTTC	CASRPHAGLEQYF
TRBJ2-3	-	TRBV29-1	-	TGCAGCGTTCATGGAGGAGATACGCAGTATTTT	CSVHGGDTQYF
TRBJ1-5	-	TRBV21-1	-	TGTGCCGGCCCCTTACAAAGGCCCCAGCATTTT	CAGPLQRPQHF
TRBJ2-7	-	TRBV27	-	TGTGCCAGCAGGGCAGGGCTCACCTACGAGCAGTACTTC	CASRAGLTYEQYF
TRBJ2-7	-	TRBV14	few	TGTGCCAGCAGCCAAGTGGTATACGAGCAGTACTTC	CASSQVVYEQYF
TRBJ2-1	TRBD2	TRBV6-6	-	TGTGCCAGTCAGCGGGAGTCATACAATGAGCAGTTCTTC	CASQRESYNEQFF
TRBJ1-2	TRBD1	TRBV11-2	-	TGTGCCAGCAGCTTAGATCCGCCCGGGCAGGGGGATGGCTACACCTTC	CASSLDPPGQGDGYTF
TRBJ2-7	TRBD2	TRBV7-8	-	TGTGCCAGCAGCCCCGTGGCTAGCGGGTCGCACGAGCAGTACTTC	CASSPVASGSHEQYF
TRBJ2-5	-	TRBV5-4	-	TGTGCGTATTCCGGAGAGGGGAAATTTATGGAGACCCAGTACTTC	CAYSGEGKFMETQYF
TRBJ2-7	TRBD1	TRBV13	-	TGTGCCAGCAGCCACTCGGACAGGCCCTACGAGCAGTACTTC	CASSHSDRPYEQYF
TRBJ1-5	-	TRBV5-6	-	TGTGCCAGCAGCTTGGAAGGGGGTCAGCCCCAGCATTTT	CASSLEGGQPQHF
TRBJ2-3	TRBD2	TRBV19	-	TGTGCCAGTGATCTCTTCGGGGGACTAGCGGGAGGGCGCGCAGATACGCAGTATTTT	CASDLFGGLAGGRADTQYF
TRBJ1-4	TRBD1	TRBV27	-	TGTGCCAGCAGAGACAGGGGAACTAATGAAAAACTGTTTTTT	CASRDRGTNEKLFF
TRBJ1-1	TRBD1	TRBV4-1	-	TGCGCCAGCAGCCCTCCGGGACAGGGGAGGACTGAAGCTTTCTTT	CASSPPGQGRTEAFF
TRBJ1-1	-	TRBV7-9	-	TGTGCCAGCAGCCAAGGGTCCCCGAACACTGAAGCTTTCTTT	CASSQGSPNTEAFF
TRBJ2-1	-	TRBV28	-	TGTGCCAGCAGTTTTAGTAGCACAGACCAATACAATGAGCAGTTCTTC	CASSFSSTDQYNEQFF